Listed below are T cell receptor beta chains from one sample, sequenced in a study of immune evolution from preneoplasia to lung adenocarcinoma. Clones were sequenced by immunoSEQ multiplex PCR, and TCRdb holds only the in-frame ones, with some missing. The sample has about 10,000 clones, 78% seen once. Material for sequencing was FFPE minimally invasive lung adenocarcinoma tissue. These receptor sequences come from a person between 65 and 79 years old with lung adenocarcinoma. Each CDR3 is given with its conserved first and last residue. A D gene is named only where the DNA matches it firmly. Only some rows state a clone size, as once, few, many or a class for expanded clones.

clone_size	v_call	j_call	d_call	cdr3_nt	cdr3_aa
.	TRBV6-6	TRBJ1-4	.	TGTGCCAGCAGTCTTGACGGACACGGTGATGAAAAACTGTTTTTT	CASSLDGHGDEKLFF
.	TRBV5-5	TRBJ2-7	.	TGTGCCAGCAGCTTGGATCCGACAGATCCCTACGAGCAGTACTTC	CASSLDPTDPYEQYF
.	TRBV29-1	TRBJ2-7	TRBD1	TGCAGCGTTGGAGGGGGCGAAAGGGGCGAGCAGTACTTC	CSVGGGERGEQYF
.	TRBV7-2	TRBJ1-4	.	TGTGCCAGCAGCTTACTTGGGCAGGGAGGTGAAAAACTGTTTTTT	CASSLLGQGGEKLFF
.	TRBV28	TRBJ2-7	.	TGTGCCAGCAGTTTACGACAGTTTCCCCTCTACGAGCAGTACTTC	CASSLRQFPLYEQYF
.	TRBV19	TRBJ1-2	.	TGTGCCACCCCAAGGGGGGGAAGAAGCGGCTACACCTTC	CATPRGGRSGYTF
.	TRBV29-1	TRBJ2-1	TRBD1	TGCAGCGTTGGAGGGCCAGGGGGCCAAAGCTCCTACAATGAGCAGTTCTTC	CSVGGPGGQSSYNEQFF
medium-sized	TRBV29-1	TRBJ2-7	.	TGCAGCGCCTCGACACGAGAGCCCTACGAGCAGTACTTC	CSASTREPYEQYF
.	TRBV2	TRBJ2-7	TRBD1	TGTGCCAGCAGGGGGGGACAGGGGCGGGACTACGAGCAGTACTTC	CASRGGQGRDYEQYF
few	TRBV30	TRBJ2-7	.	TGTGCCTGGATTTTGGGAGGGGGCAGAAACGAGCAGTACTTC	CAWILGGGRNEQYF
few	TRBV5-1	TRBJ2-1	.	TGCGCCAGCAGCTTGGATGTGTCGGGGGAGCAGTTCTTC	CASSLDVSGEQFF
few	TRBV29-1	TRBJ2-1	TRBD1	TGCAGCCTGGGGGGGACAGGGCTCTTC	CSLGGTGLF
once	TRBV7-9	TRBJ1-2	TRBD1	TGTGCCAGCAGAGATATACAGGGGGCGCGAGGCTACACCTTC	CASRDIQGARGYTF
once	TRBV9	TRBJ1-2	.	TGTGCCAGCAGCCCTCACCTGGAGGGGAGCTATGGCTACACCTTC	CASSPHLEGSYGYTF
.	TRBV27	TRBJ2-7	.	TGTGCCAGCAAGAACCTGGTGGGCGAGCAGTACTTC	CASKNLVGEQYF
.	TRBV6-5	TRBJ2-5	.	TGTGCCAGCAGTTACTCAGTTTGGGAGACCCAGTACTTC	CASSYSVWETQYF
few	TRBV6-1	TRBJ1-6	.	TGTGCCAGCAGTGCAGGACCTTATAATTCACCCCTCCACTTT	CASSAGPYNSPLHF
.	TRBV10-1	TRBJ2-7	.	TGCGCCAGCAGTGAGTCTCTCTCCGGGCAGTACTTC	CASSESLSGQYF
.	TRBV2	TRBJ2-3	.	TGTGCCAGCAGAAGCCAGGGAGACACGCAGTATTTT	CASRSQGDTQYF
.	TRBV30	TRBJ2-1	TRBD2	TGTGCCTGGAGGGGATTTGGGACTAGCGGGAGTAATGAGCAGTTCTTC	CAWRGFGTSGSNEQFF
.	TRBV7-8	TRBJ2-1	.	TGTGCCAGCAGCACCAGGTCACAGTGGAATGAGCAGTTCTTC	CASSTRSQWNEQFF
.	TRBV19	TRBJ1-4	.	TGTGCCAGTAAAGCGTCAACAGGGCGGTCTAATGAAAAACTGTTTTTT	CASKASTGRSNEKLFF
.	TRBV15	TRBJ1-3	.	TGTGCCACCAGCCCCCTCGAAGGCGGAAACACCATATATTTT	CATSPLEGGNTIYF
.	TRBV7-2	TRBJ1-2	.	TGTGCCAGCAGCTTCTTGACAGATAACTATGGCTACACCTTC	CASSFLTDNYGYTF
.	TRBV27	TRBJ2-7	TRBD2	TGTGCCAGCAGCCTGGGACTAGCGGGAATGTACGAGCAGTACTTC	CASSLGLAGMYEQYF
.	TRBV18	TRBJ1-6	TRBD1	TGTGCCAGCTCCCAGGGAGACAGGGCCTACTCACCCCTCCACTTT	CASSQGDRAYSPLHF
once	TRBV7-9	TRBJ2-6	.	TGTGCCAGCAGCTTGAGCAGGTCTGGGGCCAACGTCCTGACTTTC	CASSLSRSGANVLTF
.	TRBV19	TRBJ2-1	.	TGTGCCAGTACCTCCCCCGGGTGGGGCTACAATGAGCAGTTCTTC	CASTSPGWGYNEQFF
.	TRBV9	TRBJ1-6	.	TGTGCCAGCAGCTCGGGGGTGCAATCACCCCTCCACTTT	CASSSGVQSPLHF
.	TRBV7-9	TRBJ2-7	TRBD1	TGTGCCAGCAGCTTAGTTCGGGACAGGCCAAAGGGTTCGTTC	CASSLVRDRPKGSF